This T cell receptor beta chain was observed in a study of T cells expressing NK-cell markers. Findings and caveats of the study: Each of roughly 6 donors carried dominant NKG2C+ clonotypes accounting for roughly 1.0-8% of CD8+ T cells.

This CDR3 has 11 amino acids. Template switching by 5'RACE with UMIs generated the TCR beta cDNA. From the 5' RACE reads, TCRdb lists one entry per CDR3 protein and no DNA. Recorded for this sample: some 150,000 distinct CDR3 sequences. In the case of this clonotype: No antigen is known for it.

The receptor was isolated from a man in his late teens or twenties in good health. The rearrangement uses TRBV12-3 or TRBV12-4 and TRBJ1-3. The sequenced sample was blood T cells: a sorted CD56 or NKG2C T cell subset, CD4+ or CD8+ T cells, or bulk PBMC T cells (not recorded which). The CDR3 is CASSLGNTIYF.